This T cell receptor beta chain was recorded in a study of cytomegalovirus exposure and HLA in healthy donors. Concerning this clone itself: Its antigen is still unknown.

The primer mix had 60 Vbeta and 13 Jbeta primers. Some clones are missing from TCRdb's copy, which holds only in-frame ones; the method was immunoSEQ multiplex PCR. This table holds more than 60,000 clones, 70% to 80% found once. General study findings and limits: Researchers catalogued over 150 TCR beta chains as cytomegalovirus-associated. About 87% or about 30% of the time was how often most TCR beta V segments were productive, according to an earlier analysis.

Source material: PBMCs. This clonotype was obtained from a man between 40 and 49 years old in good health and CMV-seropositive.

The CDR3 protein is CASRFRDRGSYEQYF. The CDR3 DNA is TGTGCCAGCAGATTCCGGGACAGGGGATCCTACGAGCAGTACTTC. The chain links TRBV5-8 to TRBJ2-7; TRBD1 aligns across 10 bases. The CDR3 extends over 15 amino acids. Germline lookup yields CDR1 SGHTS and CDR2 YDEGEE. The ends lost 5 bases at V and 1 base at J; junction bases unmatched: 6. The variable domain in full, completed from reference TRBV5-8 and TRBJ2-7, reads EAGVTQSPTHLIKTRGQQATLRCSPISGHTSVYWYQQALGLGLQFLLWYDEGEERNRGNFPPRFSGRQFPNYSSELNVNALELEDSALYLCASRFRDRGSYEQYFGPGTRLTVT.